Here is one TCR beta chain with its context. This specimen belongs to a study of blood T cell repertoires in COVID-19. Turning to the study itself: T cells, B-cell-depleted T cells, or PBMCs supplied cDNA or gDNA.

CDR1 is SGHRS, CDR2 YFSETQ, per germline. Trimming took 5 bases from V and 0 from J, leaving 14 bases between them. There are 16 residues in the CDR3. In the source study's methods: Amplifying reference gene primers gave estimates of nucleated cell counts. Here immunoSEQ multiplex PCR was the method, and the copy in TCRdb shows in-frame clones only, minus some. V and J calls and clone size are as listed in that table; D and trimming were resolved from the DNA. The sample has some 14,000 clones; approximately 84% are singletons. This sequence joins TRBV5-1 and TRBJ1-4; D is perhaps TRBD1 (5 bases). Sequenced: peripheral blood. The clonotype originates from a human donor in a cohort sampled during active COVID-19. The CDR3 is CASSSGGFATNEKLFF. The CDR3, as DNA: TGCGCCAGCAGTTCCGGGGGGTTCGCAACTAATGAAAAACTGTTTTTT.